Each of the 25 T cell receptor beta chains below was sequenced from the same sample in a study of OX40 agonist ivuxolimab in advanced cancers. Only in-frame clones appear in the TCRdb table, and some are missing; sequencing was by immunoSEQ multiplex PCR. The table lists 80,000 to 100,000 clones, 85% to 95% of them singletons. Specimen: CD4+ or CD8+ T cells sorted from blood, collected in a trial of the OX40 agonist ivuxolimab. Receptors were obtained from an adult with an advanced solid tumor such as melanoma, head and neck, liver or kidney cancer.

The gene calls are TRBV13 and TRBJ2-1; D may be TRBD1 (6 bases). The CDR3 is made up of 14 amino acids. Trimming shortened V by 3 bases and J by 5 bases, and 11 bases separated the two germline ends. Germline CDR1 reads PRHDT; CDR2 reads FYEKMQ (reference sequence). In DNA, the CDR3 is TGTGCCAGCAGCTTCCGGGACAAAAACAATGAGCAGTTCTTC. Amino acid sequence: CASSFRDKNNEQFF.

For the CDR3, the DNA is TGTGCCAGCAGACTGGGGGTTGCGCAGTATTTT. Its translation: CASRLGVAQYF. This sequence joins TRBV6-1 and TRBJ2-3; D assignment may be TRBD1 or TRBD2 (5 bases each). Germline loops: CDR1 MNHNS, CDR2 SASEGT. The CDR3 runs to 11 residues. With 6 bases removed from V and 10 bases from J, the gap between germline ends came to 11 bases.

V is TRBV7-6 and J is TRBJ1-1; D unclear. V was trimmed by 2 bases and J by 4 bases, leaving 8 bases between them. The CDR3 has 13 amino acids. The germline CDR1 and CDR2 sequences are SGHVS and FNYEAQ. The CDR3 nucleotides are TGTGCCAGCAGCTTACGATCCGGCACTGAAGCTTTCTTT. This encodes CASSLRSGTEAFF.

The genes are TRBV5-6 and TRBJ2-7; 9 positions agree with TRBD1. Germline V gene sequence: CDR1 SGHDT, CDR2 YYEEEE. The length of the CDR3 is 15 residues. J lost 5 bases, V lost 0 bases, and 6 bases had no gene match. In nucleotides, the CDR3 is TGTGCCAGCAGCTTGGGGTGGACAGGGGCCCACGAGCAGTACTTC. This translates into CASSLGWTGAHEQYF.

The CDR3 protein is CASSRDSAEQYF. The CDR3 DNA is TGTGCCAGCAGTAGGGACTCCGCCGAGCAGTACTTC. The chain employs TRBV13 and TRBJ2-7; possibly TRBD2 for D (6 bases). Trimming removed 6 bases at V and 6 bases at J, with 12 bases between. The CDR3 covers 12 residues. The germline V gene encodes CDR1 PRHDT and CDR2 FYEKMQ (reference sequence).

The DNA of the CDR3 is TGCGCCAGCAGCCAAGTTCGAGCCAGCTTCAACACTGAAGCTTTCTTT. Encoded protein: CASSQVRASFNTEAFF. The V call is TRBV4-1, the J call TRBJ1-1; D is unresolved. With 1 base removed from V and 2 bases from J, the gap between germline ends came to 14 bases. Per the germline V gene, CDR1 is MGHRA and CDR2 is YSYEKL. This CDR3 spans 16 amino acids.

The rearrangement joins TRBV5-1 to TRBJ1-2; 8 nucleotides match TRBD1. J was trimmed by 7 bases and V by 0 bases; bases with no gene match: 5. CDR3 length equals 14 residues. Germline CDR1 is SGHRS and CDR2 is YFSETQ. The CDR3 here is CASSLGTGPGGYTF. For the CDR3, the DNA is TGCGCCAGCAGCTTGGGGACAGGGCCTGGTGGCTACACCTTC.

The chain uses TRBV19 and TRBJ2-7; 10 nucleotides align to TRBD1. The CDR3 spans 15 residues. Germline V CDR1 and CDR2: LNHDA, SQIVND (reference sequence). Germline trimming cut 5 bases from V and 0 bases from J; bases unmatched to any gene: 4. The CDR3 region has the DNA TGTGCCAGTAGTCCGAGGGACAGGGGCTCCTACGAGCAGTACTTC. This translates into CASSPRDRGSYEQYF.

The chain has TRBV10-3 and TRBJ2-3; a weak D match, TRBD2 (6 bases). The germline gives CDR1 ENHRY, CDR2 SYGVKD. Trimming shortened V by 5 bases and J by 11 bases, and 14 bases separated the two germline ends. The length of the CDR3 is 12 residues. CDR3 coding DNA: TGTGCCATCAGTCCTGGGGGGAATGAGCAGTATTTT. Translation: CAISPGGNEQYF.

This clone appeared a single time. The chain recombines TRBV9 with TRBJ1-3; TRBD1 matches at 8 bases. This CDR3 has 15 amino acids. CDR1 SGDLS and CDR2 YYNGEE come from the germline V gene. Germline trimming cut 4 bases from V and 7 bases from J; bases unmatched to any gene: 10. CDR3 sequence (DNA): TGTGCCAGCAGCTTCCAGGACAGGGCCGCGAACACCATATATTTT. It yields the protein CASSFQDRAANTIYF.

The V call is TRBV11-2, the J call TRBJ2-7, with TRBD2 as a possible D gene (5 bases). Per germline, CDR1 SGHAT and CDR2 FQNNGV. This CDR3 spans 14 amino acids. V lost 0 bases to trimming and J lost 5 bases, with 11 bases between them. This CDR3 is CASSLDSLRDEQYF. CDR3 in DNA: TGTGCCAGCAGCTTAGATTCCCTGAGGGACGAGCAGTACTTC.

With regard to this clone: The same CDR3 can be traced to other DNA sequences in this sample. This chain uses TRBV5-1 with TRBJ2-7; possibly TRBD1 or TRBD2 for D (5 bases each). From germline, CDR1 is SGHRS and CDR2 YFSETQ. Between the trimmed V and J ends, which lost 2 bases and 2 bases, there was a span of 11 bases. The CDR3 totals 14 residues. The CDR3: CASSLGTGTYEQYF. The CDR3 region has the DNA TGCGCCAGCAGCTTAGGGACGGGTACCTACGAGCAGTACTTC.

This chain connects TRBV18 to TRBJ2-2, with 7 positions matching TRBD2. Germline V gene sequence: CDR1 KGHSH, CDR2 LQKENI. After removal of 5 bases from V and 4 bases from J, the junction contained 7 bases not matched to a gene. The CDR3 extends over 15 amino acids. This CDR3 reads CASSVTSEFTGELFF. The CDR3 DNA reads as TGTGCCAGCTCAGTCACTAGCGAGTTCACCGGGGAGCTGTTTTTT.

This clone was detected only once. The gene calls are TRBV30 and TRBJ2-3; 11 bases match TRBD1. Germline V CDR1 and CDR2: GTSNPN, SVGIG (reference sequence). This CDR3 comprises 15 residues. V trimming: 5 bases; J trimming: 2 bases; junction bases outside the gene matches: 6. The CDR3 region is CAWGQGAEITDTQYF. The CDR3 DNA reads as TGTGCCTGGGGACAGGGGGCGGAGATCACAGATACGCAGTATTTT.

This clone is a singleton in its sample. The CDR3 DNA reads TGTGCCAGCAGCTGGACTAGCGGTTCCTACGAGCAGTACTTC. This sequence encodes CASSWTSGSYEQYF. This chain connects TRBV7-2 to TRBJ2-7; TRBD2 matches 10 bases. Germline V gene sequence: CDR1 SGHTA, CDR2 FQGNSA. The CDR3 totals 14 residues. V lost 4 bases and J lost 1; bases outside the gene matches: 1.

The rearrangement links TRBV27 to TRBJ2-1, with D possibly being TRBD1 or TRBD2 (5 bases each). Germline assignment: CDR1 MNHEY and CDR2 SMNVEV (reference sequence). CDR3 length: 12 residues. Trimming took off 2 bases at V and 8 bases at J, with 7 bases between the two ends. DNA of the CDR3: TGTGCCAGCAGTTTAGGGGGATATGAGCAGTTCTTC. This codes for CASSLGGYEQFF.

The chain combines TRBV14 with TRBJ2-1; 9 bases map to TRBD2. J lost 11 bases, V lost 1 base, and 9 bases had no gene match. Germline V lookup: CDR1 SGHDN, CDR2 FVKESK. The CDR3 runs 15 residues. The CDR3 sequence: CASSQVRLAGTQQFF. For the CDR3, the DNA is TGTGCCAGCAGCCAAGTCAGGCTAGCGGGGACTCAGCAGTTCTTC.

This chain uses TRBV5-6 with TRBJ1-4; D gene unclear. Germline loops: CDR1 SGHDT, CDR2 YYEEEE. V was trimmed by 0 bases and J by 11 bases, leaving 11 bases between them. This CDR3 is built from 13 residues. The CDR3 sequence is CASSLAAVRKLFF. CDR3 nucleotide sequence: TGTGCCAGCAGCTTGGCCGCGGTTAGGAAACTGTTTTTT.

The chain is built from TRBV5-1 and TRBJ2-6; D call uncertain. CDR1 is SGHRS, CDR2 YFSETQ, per germline. The CDR3 length is 14 residues. The ends were cut back, 5 bases at V and 0 bases at J, with 6 bases in the middle. Written as DNA, the CDR3 is TGCGCCAGCAGTTCGGACTCTGGGGCCAACGTCCTGACTTTC. It yields the protein CASSSDSGANVLTF.

This chain joins TRBV11-3 and TRBJ2-1, with TRBD2 matching over 11 bases. V trimming: 4 bases; J trimming: 6 bases; junction bases outside the gene matches: 5. This CDR3 has 15 residues. Germline V gene lookup returns CDR1 SGHNT and CDR2 YENEEA. The DNA of the CDR3 is TGTGCCAGCAGCTCTACTAGCGGGAGTGTCAATGAGCAGTTCTTC. It encodes CASSSTSGSVNEQFF.

The genes are TRBV6-1 and TRBJ1-5; 9 nucleotides agree with TRBD1. The V gene's germline CDR1 is MNHNS and CDR2 SASEGT. CDR3 size: 13 residues. J lost 9 bases, V lost 10 bases, and 10 bases had no gene match. Written as DNA, the CDR3 is TGTGCCACCTCCCAGACAGGGGGTGGGCCCCAGCATTTT. This encodes CATSQTGGGPQHF.

Only one count was recorded for this clone. CDR3 nucleotides: TGCGCCAGCAGCTGGGGGGTAGATGAGCAGTTCTTC. It encodes CASSWGVDEQFF. The chain couples TRBV5-1 to TRBJ2-1; D possibly corresponds to TRBD2 (6 bases). V lost 3 bases and J 8 bases, leaving 9 bases between the germline ends. The germline gives CDR1 SGHRS, CDR2 YFSETQ. This CDR3 has 12 amino acids. The full variable domain, in which reference TRBV5-1 and TRBJ2-1 provide the parts outside the CDR3, is KAGVTQTPRYLIKTRGQQVTLSCSPISGHRSVSWYQQTPGQGLQFLFEYFSETQRNKGNFPGRFSGRQFSNSRSEMNVSTLELGDSALYLCASSWGVDEQFFGPGTRLTVL.

The chain carries TRBV29-1 and TRBJ2-1, with TRBD2 as a possible D gene (7 bases). Germline V CDR1 and CDR2: SQVTM, ANQGSEA. CDR3 length: 15 residues. Trimming cost V 4 bases and J 7 bases, with 20 bases left between them. The DNA for the CDR3 is TGCAGCGTTGCGGGGGGCGTGGCGGAATTAAATGAGCAGTTCTTC. Translated, it gives CSVAGGVAELNEQFF.

The rearrangement links TRBV4-1 to TRBJ2-1; TRBD2 matches at 14 bases. Losses at the gene ends were 0 bases for V and 8 bases for J; bases not matched to a gene: 3. Germline CDR1 reads MGHRA; CDR2 reads YSYEKL. The CDR3 spans 16 residues. The CDR3, as DNA: TGCGCCAGCAGCCAAGAAGGACTAGCGGGAGGAGATGAGCAGTTCTTC. It codes for CASSQEGLAGGDEQFF.

The chain combines TRBV4-2 with TRBJ1-5, with D uncertain. The CDR3 is 15 amino acids. Germline V gene data show CDR1 as LGHNA and CDR2 as YNFKEQ. V lost 1 base and J 1 base, leaving 8 bases between the germline ends. The CDR3 DNA reads as TGTGCCAGCAGCCAAGTCAAAGAAAGCAATCAGCCCCAGCATTTT. It encodes CASSQVKESNQPQHF.